One sample yielded the 10 T cell receptor beta chains listed below, sequenced in a study of blood T cell repertoires in COVID-19. TCRdb keeps only in-frame clones here, not all; method: immunoSEQ multiplex PCR. The sample includes approximately 170,000 clones, roughly 80% of them seen just once. Sequenced material: peripheral blood. These receptors were taken from a woman aged 45-65 years with acute or convalescent COVID-19.

In its sample, this clone was seen a few times. V is TRBV10-2 and J is TRBJ1-5; D may be TRBD1 (5 bases). From germline, CDR1 is WSHSY and CDR2 SAAADI. V was trimmed by 9 bases and J by 1 base, leaving 10 bases between them. This CDR3 region has 13 residues. The CDR3 loop reads CASGGGSNQPQHF. The CDR3 DNA sequence: TGCGCCAGTGGGGGGGGGAGCAATCAGCCCCAGCATTTT.

The chain couples TRBV30 to TRBJ2-2, with TRBD2 matching over 7 bases. Germline CDR1 is GTSNPN and CDR2 is SVGIG (reference sequence). There are 16 residues in the CDR3. J was trimmed by 7 bases and V by 4 bases; bases with no gene match: 15. The CDR3 DNA sequence: TGTGCCTGGAAGCGTGGGGAGGGTGTTAAGCACGGGGAGCTGTTTTTT. Amino acids: CAWKRGEGVKHGELFF.

The chain employs TRBV2 and TRBJ2-1; 8 bases line up with TRBD1. Germline V gene sequence: CDR1 SNHLY, CDR2 FYNNEI. The trim removed 9 bases at V and 5 bases at J, leaving 9 bases unmatched. The CDR3 totals 14 residues. The CDR3 region has the DNA TGTGCCAGTCTGGCGAGACAGGGGAACAATGAGCAGTTCTTC. Translating it yields CASLARQGNNEQFF.

This chain links TRBV28 with TRBJ2-5; 10 positions agree with TRBD1. The junction had 9 bases not matched to a gene; V was cut back by 4 bases and J by 4 bases. Germline V gene lookup returns CDR1 MDHEN and CDR2 SYDVKM. CDR3 length equals 16 residues. The CDR3 DNA sequence: TGTGCCAGCAGTTGGAAGCCGGGACAGGGGAGAGAGACCCAGTACTTC. Its protein is CASSWKPGQGRETQYF.

This clone showed up just a few times. At one end, the junction sequence differs from germline, possibly due to a read error. CDR3 nucleotide sequence: TGTGCCAGGGAGGGACAGGGCTCCCTTGCCTCTTTC. Translation: CAREGQGSLASF. This rearrangement joins TRBV2 to TRBJ1-2, with TRBD1 matching over 9 bases. This CDR3 spans 12 amino acids. CDR1 and CDR2 from the germline V gene are SNHLY and FYNNEI.

In its sample, this clone is medium-sized (0.01 to 0.1%). The V gene is TRBV19, the J gene TRBJ1-2; D remains unclear. The V and J ends lost 3 bases and 8 bases respectively, with 16 bases between them. The germline V gene has CDR1 LNHDA and CDR2 SQIVND (reference sequence). The CDR3 is 14 residues long. CDR3 coding DNA: TGTGCCAGTAGTATCGACGCCCAGACGGGGGGCTACACCTTC. Encoded protein: CASSIDAQTGGYTF. Using reference TRBV19 and TRBJ1-2 for the parts outside the CDR3, the full variable domain is DGGITQSPKYLFRKEGQNVTLSCEQNLNHDAMYWYRQDPGQGLRLIYYSQIVNDFQKGDIAEGYSVSREKKESFPLTVTSAQKNPTAFYLCASSIDAQTGGYTFGSGTRLTVV.

The V call is TRBV7-6, the J call TRBJ2-5, with 8 bases lining up with TRBD2. Germline V CDR1 and CDR2: SGHVS, FNYEAQ. V lost 10 bases to trimming and J lost 4 bases; unmatched junction nucleotides: 8. The CDR3 loop spans 13 amino acids. The CDR3 region is CATSALAGETQYF. In DNA, the CDR3 is TGTGCCACCTCGGCGCTAGCGGGAGAGACCCAGTACTTC.

V gene TRBV30 combines with J gene TRBJ1-2; tentatively, D is TRBD1 (5 bases). From germline, CDR1 is GTSNPN and CDR2 SVGIG (reference sequence). V lost 7 bases, J lost 8 bases, and 26 bases lay in between. The CDR3 runs 15 residues. The CDR3 region is CAFLGAALLDMGYTF. For the CDR3, the DNA is TGTGCCTTCCTAGGGGCAGCACTTTTAGATATGGGCTACACCTTC.

In this sample, this clone turned up a few times. The gene calls are TRBV2 and TRBJ2-3, with 8 bases that match TRBD2. Germline V lookup: CDR1 SNHLY, CDR2 FYNNEI. V gave up 7 bases and J gave up 2 bases; unmatched junction bases: 5. This CDR3 contains 14 residues. In nucleotides, the CDR3 is TGTGCCAGCAAGCGGGGGACAAACACAGATACGCAGTATTTT. This sequence encodes CASKRGTNTDTQYF.

The chain joins TRBV20-1 to TRBJ1-2; D gene uncertain. V lost 6 bases and J lost 7, with 12 bases in between. The CDR3 is made up of 11 amino acids. Germline assignment: CDR1 DFQATT and CDR2 SNEGSKA (reference sequence). CDR3 nucleotide sequence: TGCAGTGCCCACCCCCGGGGTGGCTACACCTTC. Translating gives CSAHPRGGYTF.